This TCR beta chain appears in the sequencing data of a study of technical replicates of blood from several donors. Trimming left V 2 bases short and J 3 bases short, with 6 bases between. This CDR3 is 13 amino acids long. Germline-derived CDR1 and CDR2 are MRHNA and SNTAGT. TCRdb's table, derived via immunoSEQ multiplex PCR, lists solely in-frame clones and lacks some. The table lists more than 65,000 clones, approximately 96% of them singletons, with about 0.33% in the top ten. The chain joins TRBV6-4 to TRBJ2-3; D is unresolved. The sample was T cells isolated from PBMCs. This sequence originates from a human donor in good health. In DNA form, the CDR3 reads TGTGCCAGCAGTGACCCCCAGACAGATACGCAGTATTTT. This translates into CASSDPQTDTQYF.